The 25 T cell receptor beta chains below come from one sample, sequenced in a study of blood T cell repertoires in COVID-19. Repertoires were generated with immunoSEQ multiplex PCR, while TCRdb's copy carries only in-frame clones and drops some. The sample records around 170,000 clones, 88% being singletons. Sequencing input: peripheral blood. The receptor set was obtained from a man between 60 and 75 years old with acute or convalescent COVID-19.

The chain combines TRBV5-6 with TRBJ2-2; D remains unclear. The ends were cut back, 3 bases at V and 5 bases at J, with 11 bases in the middle. Germline V CDR1 and CDR2: SGHDT, YYEEEE. The CDR3 is made up of 14 amino acids. CDR3 nucleotide sequence: TGTGCCAGCAGCTCCCCCAGTCTGACCGGGGAGCTGTTTTTT. Its translation: CASSSPSLTGELFF.

The chain is built from TRBV18 and TRBJ1-2; 8 bases are a match to TRBD1. The CDR3 sequence is 15 residues long. J was trimmed by 0 bases and V by 2 bases; bases with no gene match: 2. CDR1 KGHSH and CDR2 LQKENI come from the germline V gene. CDR3: CASSPETGANYGYTF. CDR3 sequence (DNA): TGTGCCAGCTCACCAGAGACAGGGGCTAACTATGGCTACACCTTC.

This clone was observed a handful of times. The CDR3 DNA sequence: TGTGCCAGCAGCGTGGACAGGGCAATCTACGAGCAGTACTTC. Translated, it gives CASSVDRAIYEQYF. This chain uses TRBV7-2 with TRBJ2-7; TRBD1 agrees at 8 bases. J gave up 3 bases and V 5 bases, and 6 bases lay outside the gene matches. In germline, CDR1 is SGHTA, CDR2 FQGNSA. The CDR3 runs to 14 residues.

The gene calls are TRBV12-3 or TRBV12-4 and TRBJ1-5; D is possibly TRBD1 (6 bases). The CDR3 sequence is 13 residues long. The V end was cut by 5 bases, the J end by 4 bases, with 9 bases between. The CDR3 DNA is TGTGCCAGCAGTAGGACAGCGAATCAGCCCCAGCATTTT. This encodes CASSRTANQPQHF.

This rearrangement joins TRBV30 to TRBJ1-1; D is perhaps TRBD1 (6 bases). The CDR3 has 13 residues. The V end lost 7 bases, the J end lost 1 base, and 13 bases lay between the germline ends. The V gene's germline CDR1 is GTSNPN and CDR2 SVGIG (reference sequence). CDR3 coding DNA: TGTGCCTCACACAGGGTAGGGAACACTGAAGCTTTCTTT. It codes for CASHRVGNTEAFF.

The rearrangement joins TRBV7-6 to TRBJ1-1; possible D gene TRBD1, 5 bases. This CDR3 spans 19 amino acids. V was pared by 1 base and J by 4 bases, with 25 bases between. Germline V gives CDR1 SGHVS, CDR2 FNYEAQ. The CDR3 sequence is CASSLGHRAGPTLGTEAFF. The CDR3 DNA reads as TGTGCCAGCAGCTTAGGACACCGCGCGGGACCGACCCTGGGCACTGAAGCTTTCTTT.

The rearrangement uses TRBV10-3 and TRBJ2-2; TRBD2 matches 9 bases. V was clipped by 6 bases and J by 3 bases; unmatched bases: 8. Germline-derived CDR1 and CDR2 are ENHRY and SYGVKD. The CDR3 extends over 16 amino acids. CDR3 DNA: TGTGCCATCAGAAGGGGAGCGGGGGGCGACACCGGGGAGCTGTTTTTT. Residues: CAIRRGAGGDTGELFF.

This sequence joins TRBV20-1 and TRBJ1-4; D is ambiguous. The CDR3 covers 11 residues. Trimming took off 5 bases at V and 15 bases at J, with 16 bases between the two ends. Germline values: CDR1 DFQATT, CDR2 SNEGSKA (reference sequence). The CDR3 loop reads CSAQAQTRMFF. CDR3 sequence (DNA): TGCAGTGCTCAGGCCCAAACCAGGATGTTTTTT.

The CDR3, as DNA: TGTGCCAGCTCACCACCGGGACTAGCGGATACGCAGTATTTT. This gives the protein CASSPPGLADTQYF. The chain couples TRBV18 to TRBJ2-3; 10 nucleotides align to TRBD2. In germline, CDR1 is KGHSH, CDR2 LQKENI. The CDR3 has 14 amino acids. V lost 0 bases and J lost 6; bases outside the gene matches: 0.

The chain couples TRBV19 to TRBJ2-5; D possibly corresponds to TRBD2 (6 bases). The V end lost 1 base, the J end lost 8 bases, and 17 bases lay between the germline ends. The V gene's germline CDR1 is LNHDA and CDR2 SQIVND (reference sequence). The length of the CDR3 is 15 residues. The CDR3 DNA follows: TGTGCCAGTAGTATAGTATTGGGGGGTTCAGATACCCAGTACTTC. Its protein is CASSIVLGGSDTQYF.

The chain recombines TRBV5-4 with TRBJ1-6, with 7 bases lining up with TRBD1. Unmatched junction bases numbered 11, after V lost 4 bases and J lost 13 bases. Germline CDR1 and CDR2: SGHNT and YYREEE (reference sequence). The CDR3 spans 14 residues. The CDR3 is CASSGRTGGAPLHF. The CDR3 coding sequence is TGTGCCAGCAGCGGCCGGACAGGTGGGGCTCCCCTCCACTTT.

V and J are TRBV14 and TRBJ1-3; D is uncertain. V was pared by 4 bases and J by 2 bases, with 12 bases between. Germline CDR1 reads SGHDN; CDR2 reads FVKESK. This CDR3 has 15 residues. CDR3 bases: TGTGCCAGCAGCCTTGCTAGCGGGGCTGGAAACACCATATATTTT. Translating it yields CASSLASGAGNTIYF. Drawing the rest from reference TRBV14 and TRBJ1-3, the complete variable domain is EAGVTQFPSHSVIEKGQTVTLRCDPISGHDNLYWYRRVMGKEIKFLLHFVKESKQDESGMPNNRFLAERTGGTYSTLKVQPAELEDSGVYFCASSLASGAGNTIYFGEGSWLTVV.

The chain joins TRBV29-1 to TRBJ2-6, with 10 nucleotides matching TRBD1. V lost 8 bases to trimming and J lost 4 bases; unmatched junction nucleotides: 11. This CDR3 spans 16 amino acids. The germline CDR1 and CDR2 sequences are SQVTM and ANQGSEA. For the CDR3, the DNA is TGCAGCATAAGGGGGACAGGGGCTTCAGGGGCCAACGTCCTGACTTTC. Protein sequence: CSIRGTGASGANVLTF.

The V gene is TRBV11-3, the J gene TRBJ1-2; D gene unclear. Trimming removed 6 bases at V and 1 base at J, with 18 bases between. Germline V gene sequence: CDR1 SGHNT, CDR2 YENEEA. The CDR3 is 16 residues long. CDR3 sequence: CASSSQSGPYNYGYTF. CDR3 nucleotide sequence: TGTGCCAGCAGTAGCCAAAGCGGGCCCTATAACTATGGCTACACCTTC.

The chain carries TRBV7-2 and TRBJ2-7; 9 positions agree with TRBD2. The CDR3 has 17 amino acids. Germline assignment: CDR1 SGHTA and CDR2 FQGNSA. V lost 3 bases and J lost 1; bases outside the gene matches: 10. CDR3 DNA sequence: TGTGCCAGCAGCTTCCTGGGAGGTAGCGGGAGATCCTACGAGCAGTACTTC. This sequence encodes CASSFLGGSGRSYEQYF.

V usage is TRBV7-2 and J usage is TRBJ2-3, with a weak D call TRBD1 (5 bases). The CDR3 spans 16 residues. CDR1 is SGHTA, CDR2 FQGNSA, per germline. Trimming shortened V by 4 bases and J by 4 bases, and 18 bases separated the two germline ends. CDR3 loop: CASSSRWGRGPDTQYF. CDR3 coding DNA: TGTGCCAGCAGCTCGAGGTGGGGTAGGGGCCCAGATACGCAGTATTTT.

Here the CDR3 reads CATSDSLEGPVGTQYF. The CDR3 DNA sequence: TGTGCCACCAGTGATTCCTTGGAGGGGCCCGTTGGAACCCAGTACTTC. The chain couples TRBV24-1 to TRBJ2-5; D may be TRBD2 (6 bases). The germline V and J ends were trimmed by 2 bases and 8 bases, with 20 bases remaining between them. CDR3 length: 16 residues. Germline V gene sequence: CDR1 KGHDR, CDR2 SFDVKD.

This clone was detected only once. V and J are TRBV19 and TRBJ1-4; D is uncertain. CDR3 length: 13 residues. The germline CDR1 and CDR2 sequences are LNHDA and SQIVND (reference sequence). V was cut by 3 bases and J by 3 bases, with 5 bases left in between. This CDR3 reads CASSIRANEKLFF. CDR3 DNA sequence: TGTGCCAGTAGTATTCGAGCTAATGAAAAACTGTTTTTT.

This chain uses TRBV5-1 with TRBJ1-1, with no clear D. This CDR3 spans 13 amino acids. CDR1 is SGHRS and CDR2 is YFSETQ in the germline V gene. Between the trimmed V and J ends, which lost 5 bases and 0 bases, there was a span of 8 bases. This chain's CDR3 is CASSWSLNTEAFF. The CDR3 bases are TGCGCCAGCAGTTGGAGTTTGAACACTGAAGCTTTCTTT. Looking up the rest from reference TRBV5-1 and TRBJ1-1 gives the full variable domain: KAGVTQTPRYLIKTRGQQVTLSCSPISGHRSVSWYQQTPGQGLQFLFEYFSETQRNKGNFPGRFSGRQFSNSRSEMNVSTLELGDSALYLCASSWSLNTEAFFGQGTRLTVV.

Concerning this clone itself: Other DNA sequences of this sample code for an identical CDR3. Here the CDR3 DNA reads TGTGCCAGCAGCCCATGGACAGGGGGCAATCAGCCCCAGCATTTT. Translation gives CASSPWTGGNQPQHF. The rearrangement uses TRBV7-2 and TRBJ1-5; 9 bases are a match to TRBD1. Trimming cost V 5 bases and J 2 bases; bases outside gene matches: 4. The CDR3 is 15 residues long. CDR1 is SGHTA and CDR2 is FQGNSA in the germline V gene.

The chain has TRBV5-6 and TRBJ1-2; the D gene is possibly TRBD1 (6 bases). The V end was cut by 3 bases, the J end by 2 bases, with 11 bases between. Germline CDR1 SGHDT, CDR2 YYEEEE. The CDR3 totals 14 residues. Here the CDR3 DNA reads TGTGCCAGCAGCTACAGGGAGTCAAACTATGGCTACACCTTC. Protein: CASSYRESNYGYTF. The whole variable domain, filled in from reference TRBV5-6 and TRBJ1-2, reads DAGVTQSPTHLIKTRGQQVTLRCSPKSGHDTVSWYQQALGQGPQFIFQYYEEEERQRGNFPDRFSGHQFPNYSSELNVNALLLGDSALYLCASSYRESNYGYTFGSGTRLTVV.

V and J are TRBV7-9 and TRBJ1-4, with D possibly TRBD1 on 5 matching bases. Germline CDR1 and CDR2: SEHNR and FQNEAQ (reference sequence). This CDR3 comprises 15 residues. Trimming left V 4 bases short and J 5 bases short, with 14 bases between. CDR3 DNA sequence: TGTGCCAGCAGCTCACGGACACCTTCGAATGAAAAACTGTTTTTT. Encoded protein: CASSSRTPSNEKLFF.

The V and J genes are TRBV10-3 and TRBJ2-5; perhaps TRBD1 as D (5 bases). Per the germline V gene, CDR1 is ENHRY and CDR2 is SYGVKD. V dropped 6 bases and J dropped 0 bases, with 5 bases sitting between them. The CDR3 totals 12 residues. CDR3 sequence (DNA): TGTGCCATCAGACAGGACCAAGAGACCCAGTACTTC. Its protein is CAIRQDQETQYF.

This clone was detected once. The chain uses TRBV6-2 or TRBV6-3 and TRBJ2-7; tentative D call: TRBD2 (6 bases). This CDR3 contains 20 residues. Germline CDR1 reads MNHEY; CDR2 reads SVGEGT. Between the trimmed V and J ends, which lost 0 bases and 0 bases, there was a span of 24 bases. The CDR3 here is CASSYSETRPNIPPSYEQYF. CDR3 coding DNA: TGTGCCAGCAGTTACTCCGAGACTAGGCCCAATATACCGCCCTCCTACGAGCAGTACTTC.

The rearrangement joins TRBV10-2 to TRBJ1-2; D gene ambiguous. Germline-derived CDR1 and CDR2 are WSHSY and SAAADI. The V end was cut by 8 bases, the J end by 0 bases, with 7 bases between. The CDR3 runs 12 residues. This CDR3 is CASSAANYGYTF. The CDR3 region has the DNA TGCGCCAGCTCCGCAGCTAACTATGGCTACACCTTC.